This T cell receptor beta chain was identified during a study of blood T cell repertoires in COVID-19 (dated by TCRdb to 2018 to 2020). Background for the entire study: Collaborator samples came from the United States, Italy and Spain and covered acute and convalescent phases of COVID-19. The prospective study material was composed of cDNA or gDNA derived from T cells, B-cell-depleted T cells, or PBMCs. The dataset comprised deeply sampled blood TCRbeta repertoires from subjects exposed to, actively infected with, or recovered from COVID-19. A freely available public database, intended as a resource for researchers studying the immune response to SARS-CoV-2, is where the repertoires were released. The samples were drawn from two sources: the first 160 participants of the ongoing ImmuneRACE study, and over 1,000 subjects contributed by 6 global collaborators. Sample metadata almost always included a de-identified subject ID, COVID-19 status, age in years and sex. Where available, HLA class I and class II types were obtained from metadata supplied by the sample provider rather than from assay-based typing. Results and caveats for the whole study, not just this receptor: The amount of clinical and demographic metadata varied by source and participant and was provided uncurated.

From the cysteine through the phenylalanine, the CDR3 covers 14 amino acids. This entry keeps only the CDR3 DNA: 42 bases, framed from base 1. A distance of 10 bases separates the germline ends of V and J, which lose 6 bases and 1 base respectively. Based on the germline V gene (reference sequence), the CDR1 and CDR2 sequences are LNHDA and SQIVND. TCRbeta CDR3 regions were amplified from genomic DNA by means of the immunoSEQ Assay, a bias-controlled multiplex PCR. As for the original processing: Within the assay, amplification of reference gene primers was used to estimate how many nucleated cells each sample contained. To quantify the absolute abundance of each unique TCRbeta CDR3 rearrangement, sequence reads were collapsed and filtered. For each sample, productive Simpson clonality was calculated as the square root of Simpson's diversity index over productive rearrangements. What TCRdb holds here is the immuneACCESS table cut down to in-frame rearrangements. Part of the clones is not present; checked against another copy, under half of the missing clones reflect an unresolved V gene, and the others are unexplained. V, J and clone size derive from that table, while D and trimming were established from the DNA sequence. The sample contains approximately 240,000 clones, approximately 80% of them found a single time. The ten largest clones capture nearly 5% of the sample.

Comment on this clone: Which antigen it targets is not known. No much larger clone is present one base from it, and per-base qualities are unavailable.

Collaborating institutions collected whole blood in K2EDTA tubes following their own protocols. For TCRbeta analysis, collaborators shipped samples as frozen whole blood, isolated PBMCs, or DNA extracted from either of those sample types. The chain was built from TRBV19 and TRBJ1-5; TRBD1 might be the D gene, on 6 matching bases. The sequencing input was peripheral blood. This clonotype originated in a woman older than 75 with active or convalescent COVID-19. The CDR3: CASRPGGSNQPQHF. The base sequence is TGTGCCAGTAGGCCTGGGGGCAGCAATCAGCCCCAGCATTTT.